One sample yielded the 20 T cell receptor beta chains listed below, sequenced in a study of identical twins. TCRdb analysed the 5' RACE reads with MiXCR anew, one entry per CDR3 protein. The sample lists some 690,000 distinct CDR3 sequences, around 21% occurring once. A further study also used this sample, focusing on T cells expressing NK-cell markers.

The sample consisted of PBMCs. These receptors were collected from a woman between 18 and 29 years old in good health.

The V call is TRBV10-3, the J call TRBJ2-5; D call uncertain. Trimming shortened V by 0 bases and J by 5 bases, and 4 bases separated the two germline ends. CDR3 length equals 12 residues. Germline CDR1 is ENHRY and CDR2 is SYGVKD. The CDR3 loop reads CAISESLETQYF. The CDR3 DNA is TGTGCCATCAGTGAGTCATTGGAGACCCAGTACTTC.

The V and J genes are TRBV3-1 and TRBJ1-1; D uncertain. V lost 10 bases to trimming and J lost 4 bases, with 16 bases between them. CDR1 LGHDT and CDR2 YNNKEL come from the germline V gene (reference sequence). This CDR3 region has 13 residues. The CDR3 loop reads CATTSPGGTEAFF. CDR3 sequence (DNA): TGTGCCACCACGTCCCCGGGAGGCACTGAAGCTTTCTTT.

In this sample, this clonotype turned up a few times. The rearrangement uses TRBV20-1 and TRBJ2-2, with 10 bases fitting TRBD2. In germline, CDR1 is DFQATT, CDR2 SNEGSKA (reference sequence). Trimming at V came to 4 bases and at J to 4 bases, leaving 0 bases not matched to a gene. CDR3 length: 13 residues. CDR3 coding DNA: TGCAGTGCTAAGCGGGAGGGCACCGGGGAGCTGTTTTTT. It yields the protein CSAKREGTGELFF.

The rearrangement joins TRBV9 to TRBJ1-3, with unresolved D. V lost 0 bases and J lost 4, with 11 bases in between. The CDR3 length is 15 residues. Germline CDR1 SGDLS, CDR2 YYNGEE. CDR3 coding DNA: TGTGCCAGCAGCGTAGAGCCGACTAGGGGAAACACCATATATTTT. It specifies CASSVEPTRGNTIYF.

The sample holds many counts of this clonotype. The rearrangement uses TRBV6-5 and TRBJ1-1; D uncertain. Trimming took 2 bases from V and 4 from J, leaving 11 bases between them. Germline-derived CDR1 and CDR2 are MNHEY and SVGAGI. This CDR3 comprises 14 residues. Here the CDR3 DNA reads TGTGCCAGCAGTTACGTCGGGATGGGCACTGAAGCTTTCTTT. Translating gives CASSYVGMGTEAFF.

For this clonotype: It may be a read error: a sequence one base away is much more abundant. The chain is built from TRBV3-1 and TRBJ2-7; 9 bases agree with TRBD1. This CDR3 comprises 14 residues. V gave up 1 base and J gave up 3 bases; unmatched junction bases: 1. The germline CDR1 and CDR2 sequences are LGHDT and YNNKEL (reference sequence). CDR3 nucleotides: TGTGCCAGCAGCCAAGGGGGACAGGGCTACGAGCAGTACTTC. Residues: CASSQGGQGYEQYF.

The V and J genes are TRBV29-1 and TRBJ1-6; D may be TRBD1 (6 bases). V lost 7 bases and J lost 7, with 17 bases in between. The germline V gene encodes CDR1 SQVTM and CDR2 ANQGSEA. This CDR3 is 14 amino acids long. CDR3 bases: TGCAGCGCCAGGACAGACGGGGTCAATTCACCCCTCCACTTT. Protein product: CSARTDGVNSPLHF.

The gene calls are TRBV12-3 or TRBV12-4 and TRBJ2-4; 7 bases match TRBD1. The CDR3 is 18 amino acids. J was trimmed by 0 bases and V by 6 bases; bases with no gene match: 14. The CDR3 sequence: CASSRRQGRRRAKNIQYF. The CDR3 coding sequence is TGTGCCAGCAGCCGCCGACAGGGAAGGAGGCGAGCCAAAAACATTCAGTACTTC.

A few counts support this clonotype. The rearrangement uses TRBV11-1 and TRBJ1-6; D is unclear. CDR3 length equals 14 residues. The V end was cut by 3 bases, the J end by 8 bases, with 11 bases between. The germline V gene encodes CDR1 SGHAT and CDR2 FQDESV (reference sequence). The DNA of the CDR3 is TGTGCCAGCAGCTTCGCGAAATCTTATTCACCCCTCCACTTT. Its protein is CASSFAKSYSPLHF.

The chain recombines TRBV25-1 with TRBJ1-1; D remains ambiguous. Trimming pared 4 bases from V and 5 bases from J, leaving 17 bases between. The germline CDR1 and CDR2 sequences are MGHDK and SYGVNS. CDR3 length: 15 amino acids. The DNA of the CDR3 is TGTGCCAGCAGTGGTGAGCGAGTTTCTCTGACTGAAGCTTTCTTT. This gives the protein CASSGERVSLTEAFF.

At least ten counts were recorded for this clonotype. The chain recombines TRBV5-5 with TRBJ1-5; D possibly corresponds to TRBD1 (5 bases). Trimming cost V 3 bases and J 8 bases, with 18 bases left between them. The CDR3 is 15 residues long. Germline V gene lookup returns CDR1 SGHKS and CDR2 YYEKEE (reference sequence). CDR3 sequence: CASSSSGRGSEPQHF. The CDR3 DNA is TGTGCCAGCAGCTCTTCGGGGCGGGGGTCGGAGCCCCAGCATTTT.

This clonotype was found a few times. In DNA, the CDR3 is TGTGCCAGCAGCGTAGTCAGCAACACAGATACGCAGTATTTT. Protein sequence: CASSVVSNTDTQYF. This chain uses TRBV9 with TRBJ2-3; D uncertain. CDR1 and CDR2 (germline): SGDLS, YYNGEE. The germline V and J ends were trimmed by 0 bases and 2 bases, with 7 bases remaining between them. The CDR3 runs to 14 residues. The full variable domain, in which reference TRBV9 and TRBJ2-3 provide the parts outside the CDR3, is DSGVTQTPKHLITATGQRVTLRCSPRSGDLSVYWYQQSLDQGLQFLIQYYNGEERAKGNILERFSAQQFPDLHSELNLSSLELGDSALYFCASSVVSNTDTQYFGPGTRLTVL.

This rearrangement joins TRBV10-3 to TRBJ2-5; D possibly matches TRBD1 or TRBD2 (5 bases each). V lost 8 bases to trimming and J lost 2 bases, with 9 bases between them. The CDR3 sequence is 12 residues long. Germline V gene sequence: CDR1 ENHRY, CDR2 SYGVKD. The CDR3 spells CAIAGSQETQYF. The CDR3 DNA follows: TGTGCCATCGCAGGGAGTCAAGAGACCCAGTACTTC.

The rearrangement uses TRBV12-3 or TRBV12-4 and TRBJ2-1; D might be TRBD1 or TRBD2, each matching 5 bases. The CDR3 is 12 amino acids. Trimming cost V 7 bases and J 9 bases, with 13 bases left between them. CDR3 sequence: CASNEGTGEQFF. The CDR3 DNA follows: TGTGCCAGCAACGAGGGAACAGGTGAGCAGTTCTTC.

This clonotype was seen only a few times. The J gene is TRBJ2-1, the V gene TRBV29-1; a possible D gene is TRBD2 (6 bases). The CDR3 is made up of 12 amino acids. Germline CDR1 is SQVTM and CDR2 is ANQGSEA. V lost 4 bases and J 7 bases, leaving 11 bases between the germline ends. Written as DNA, the CDR3 is TGCAGCGTTGGAACTGCGGGGAATGAGCAGTTCTTC. It encodes CSVGTAGNEQFF.

The chain carries TRBV12-3 or TRBV12-4 and TRBJ2-1; D remains unclear. The germline V and J ends were trimmed by 3 bases and 9 bases, with 6 bases remaining between them. The CDR3 is made up of 11 amino acids. The CDR3 here is CASSFAPEQFF. CDR3 coding DNA: TGTGCCAGCAGTTTCGCTCCTGAGCAGTTCTTC.

Ten or more counts support this clonotype. The chain employs TRBV20-1 and TRBJ2-4; 7 bases map to TRBD2. The ends lost 5 bases at V and 0 bases at J; junction bases unmatched: 10. Germline lookup yields CDR1 DFQATT and CDR2 SNEGSKA (reference sequence). This CDR3 region has 16 residues. The CDR3 nucleotides are TGCAGTGCTGGGCCTGGGGGGGAGAGAGCCAAAAACATTCAGTACTTC. Protein sequence: CSAGPGGERAKNIQYF.

This clonotype has only one observation. The V call is TRBV20-1, the J call TRBJ2-7, with 9 bases matching TRBD2. Germline lookup yields CDR1 DFQATT and CDR2 SNEGSKA (reference sequence). V lost 6 bases to trimming and J lost 2 bases; unmatched junction nucleotides: 8. There are 14 residues in the CDR3. The CDR3 coding sequence is TGCAGTGCCTGCACGGCGGGAGGGCCCTACGAGCAGTACTTC. Amino acids: CSACTAGGPYEQYF.

In its sample, this clonotype was seen once. This chain uses TRBV7-3 with TRBJ1-2; TRBD1 matches at 11 bases. This CDR3 is 18 amino acids long. J gave up 5 bases and V 5 bases, and 16 bases lay outside the gene matches. Germline CDR1 and CDR2: SGHTA and FQGTGA. The CDR3 bases are TGTGCCAGCAGCCCGAAGGGACAGGGGGGATCCATGAATTATGGCTACACCTTC. As protein: CASSPKGQGGSMNYGYTF.

CDR3: CSATPLAGGGEQYF. In DNA form, the CDR3 reads TGCAGTGCTACCCCACTAGCGGGAGGTGGCGAGCAGTACTTC. The genes are TRBV20-1 and TRBJ2-7; 12 bases are shared with TRBD2. The junction had 7 bases not matched to a gene; V was cut back by 4 bases and J by 6 bases. CDR3 length: 14 residues. Germline lookup yields CDR1 DFQATT and CDR2 SNEGSKA (reference sequence).